The clone carrying this T cell receptor beta chain has a single count. Its specificity is not known. Profiled with immunoSEQ multiplex PCR; TCRdb holds only in-frame clones, not every one. The data contain tens of thousands of clones, 93% of them singletons. The CDR3 is 15 amino acids. CDR1 is LNHDA and CDR2 is SQIVND in the germline V gene (reference sequence). The V and J ends lost 7 bases and 2 bases, in that order; junction bases with no gene match: 8. The entry originates in a study of cytomegalovirus exposure and HLA in healthy donors. Broader study findings: The study designated 164 TCR beta chains cytomegalovirus-associated.

The specimen was PBMCs. The rearrangement links TRBV19 to TRBJ2-1; 7 bases are shared with TRBD2. The receptor was isolated from a young woman in good health and CMV-seropositive. DNA for the CDR3: TGTGCCAGTACCCCCCGACTAGCCCCCTACAATGAGCAGTTCTTC. It codes for CASTPRLAPYNEQFF. The full variable domain, in which reference TRBV19 and TRBJ2-1 provide the parts outside the CDR3, is DGGITQSPKYLFRKEGQNVTLSCEQNLNHDAMYWYRQDPGQGLRLIYYSQIVNDFQKGDIAEGYSVSREKKESFPLTVTSAQKNPTAFYLCASTPRLAPYNEQFFGPGTRLTVL.